This T cell receptor (beta chain) is from a study of CD8 T cells in ankylosing spondylitis. Findings of the study overall: Those disease-linked clones were CD8+; they were also relatively rare in peripheral blood. Disease-linked clones were reportedly significantly enriched in matched ankylosing spondylitis synovial fluid. Typical of ankylosing spondylitis blood, it appeared, was a TCR beta motif of eight highly homologous variants.

By quantitative 5'-RACE with molecular barcodes, the TCR beta libraries were made. TCRdb used MiXCR to reprocess the 5' RACE reads, holding one entry per CDR3 protein. In the table there are about 150,000 distinct CDR3 sequences, under 55% of which are singletons. In regard to this clonotype: The antigen is undetermined.

CDR3 length: 16 amino acids. Germline V gene sequence: CDR1 MGHRA, CDR2 YSYEKL. Trimming removed 5 bases at V and 4 bases at J, with 21 bases between. The genes are TRBV4-1 and TRBJ2-7; D may match TRBD1 or TRBD2 (5 bases each). Sequencing was done on a sample of synovial fluid, either unsorted or a sorted T cell fraction (not recorded which). The receptor's source is a male donor with ankylosing spondylitis. For the CDR3, the DNA is TGCGCCAGCAGCACCGTCCCGGGACGCCTCACTTACGAGCAGTACTTC. It specifies CASSTVPGRLTYEQYF.